This entry concerns a single TCR beta chain. Its antigen remains unidentified. Donors showed nominal health when sampled, although they likely had unrecorded immune exposures. Primers for the PCR totalled 60 Vbeta and 13 Jbeta. Sequenced by immunoSEQ multiplex PCR; TCRdb stores in-frame clones only, minus some. This table has over 150,000 clones, 82% appearing once. The entry originates in a study of cytomegalovirus exposure and HLA in healthy donors. Across the whole study: Out of 350 to 400 genotyped donors, approximately 84% belonged to the Caucasian-associated ancestry cluster.

Study-level points and caveats: For TCR beta chains, V- and J-gene trimming was later linked to a missense DCLRE1C variant.

Germline lookup yields CDR1 MNHEY and CDR2 SMNVEV (reference sequence). The CDR3 is 13 amino acids. V gave up 6 bases and J gave up 4 bases, with 10 bases separating them. This chain uses TRBV27 with TRBJ1-3, with a weak D call TRBD1 (5 bases). The sequenced sample consisted of PBMCs. The TCR sequence derives from a girl aged 2 to 9 in good health and CMV-seropositive. CDR3 DNA: TGTGCCAGCAGCCTTACAGGAGGAAACACCATATATTTT. It specifies CASSLTGGNTIYF.